The 18 T cell receptor beta chains below all came from one sample that was sequenced in a study of identical twins. TCRdb recomputed calls from the 5' RACE reads with MiXCR, one row per CDR3 protein. The sample lists a few hundred thousand distinct CDR3 sequences, over 9.5% occurring once. This sample was shared with a second study, whose subject was yellow fever vaccine responses in identical twins.

The sample consisted of memory (CD45RO+) T cells sorted from blood. These TCRs come from a woman aged 18-29 years in good health.

This clonotype was picked up many times. This sequence joins TRBV5-1 and TRBJ1-1; D is ambiguous. V was trimmed by 4 bases and J by 0 bases, leaving 10 bases between them. The CDR3 totals 14 residues. CDR1 is SGHRS and CDR2 is YFSETQ in the germline V gene. The CDR3 region is CASSRGPLNTEAFF. The CDR3 nucleotides read TGCGCCAGCAGCCGTGGACCGCTGAACACTGAAGCTTTCTTT.

The rearrangement uses TRBV11-3 and TRBJ2-1, with 12 bases fitting TRBD1. The CDR3 covers 16 residues. J was trimmed by 7 bases and V by 1 base; bases with no gene match: 5. Germline V gene lookup returns CDR1 SGHNT and CDR2 YENEEA. The CDR3 DNA reads TGTGCCAGCAGCTTAGGGGGACAGGGGGCGCGGAATGAGCAGTTCTTC. This encodes CASSLGGQGARNEQFF. The variable domain in full, completed from reference TRBV11-3 and TRBJ2-1, reads EAGVVQSPRYKIIEKKQPVAFWCNPISGHNTLYWYLQNLGQGPELLIRYENEEAVDDSQLPKDRFSAERLKGVDSTLKIQPAELGDSAVYLCASSLGGQGARNEQFFGPGTRLTVL.

V gene TRBV11-2 combines with J gene TRBJ2-3; D unresolved. V lost 6 bases, J lost 2 bases, and 21 bases lay in between. CDR1 is SGHAT, CDR2 FQNNGV, per germline. The CDR3 runs 17 residues. In DNA form, the CDR3 reads TGTGCCAGCAGGCCTCTCATATCAGACTTTTACACAGATACGCAGTATTTT. Translating gives CASRPLISDFYTDTQYF.

The V and J genes are TRBV7-2 and TRBJ2-6; D might be TRBD2 (7 bases). Germline lookup yields CDR1 SGHTA and CDR2 FQGNSA. The CDR3 is made up of 17 amino acids. V lost 2 bases, J lost 4 bases, and 15 bases lay in between. In nucleotides, the CDR3 is TGTGCCAGCAGCTTATTTGGGGGGGCAGGAGGGGCCAACGTCCTGACTTTC. As protein: CASSLFGGAGGANVLTF.

The chain employs TRBV28 and TRBJ2-5, with D possibly called TRBD1 or TRBD2 (7 bases each). The V gene's germline CDR1 is MDHEN and CDR2 SYDVKM. V shed 7 bases and J shed 3 bases, with 12 bases lying between them. The length of the CDR3 is 13 residues. The CDR3 region has the DNA TGTGCCAGCATGGGAGGGGGCAAAGAGACCCAGTACTTC. It yields the protein CASMGGGKETQYF.

This clonotype was detected a few times. V is TRBV2 and J is TRBJ2-1; the match to TRBD1 covers 7 bases. Germline V gene lookup returns CDR1 SNHLY and CDR2 FYNNEI. V shed 9 bases, J shed 8 bases, and the junction held 13 bases outside the gene matches. CDR3 length equals 14 residues. The CDR3 sequence is CASQGGRGVYEQFF. The CDR3 bases are TGTGCCAGTCAAGGGGGCAGGGGAGTCTATGAGCAGTTCTTC.

This clonotype was detected a few times. The V and J genes are TRBV5-1 and TRBJ2-3; no definite D call. Germline values: CDR1 SGHRS, CDR2 YFSETQ. The germline V and J ends were trimmed by 0 bases and 14 bases, with 19 bases remaining between them. This CDR3 is 14 amino acids long. In DNA, the CDR3 is TGCGCCAGCAGCTTGGTTGGTAGTGGGGTCGTATTGTATTTT. It codes for CASSLVGSGVVLYF.

CDR3: CSASYGLSPSGETQYF. The CDR3 DNA follows: TGCAGTGCTAGTTATGGGCTAAGTCCAAGTGGGGAGACCCAGTACTTC. This rearrangement joins TRBV20-1 to TRBJ2-5; no definite D call. The germline V and J ends were trimmed by 3 bases and 5 bases, with 22 bases remaining between them. CDR3 size: 16 residues. Germline values: CDR1 DFQATT, CDR2 SNEGSKA (reference sequence).

Many counts were recorded for this clonotype. The chain recombines TRBV5-1 with TRBJ2-1; tentative D call: TRBD1 (6 bases). The CDR3 is 16 residues long. Deletions cut 0 bases from V and 3 bases from J, with 13 bases between. Looked up from germline, CDR1 is SGHRS and CDR2 is YFSETQ. As DNA, the CDR3 is TGCGCCAGCAGCTTGGACCTCGGACAGAACTACAATGAGCAGTTCTTC. This gives the protein CASSLDLGQNYNEQFF.

V gene TRBV15 combines with J gene TRBJ2-3; D not resolved. Trimming shortened V by 5 bases and J by 3 bases, and 6 bases separated the two germline ends. The CDR3 covers 12 residues. Germline V gene sequence: CDR1 LNHNV, CDR2 YYDKDF (reference sequence). The CDR3 DNA follows: TGTGCCACCAGCCCTACAACAGATACGCAGTATTTT. Translation: CATSPTTDTQYF.

The chain is built from TRBV7-9 and TRBJ2-3, with no clear D. Deletions cut 5 bases from V and 4 bases from J, with 13 bases between. Looked up from germline, CDR1 is SEHNR and CDR2 is FQNEAQ (reference sequence). The CDR3 sequence is 14 residues long. The CDR3 spells CASSPGRTPDTQYF. For the CDR3, the DNA is TGTGCCAGCAGCCCAGGACGGACGCCAGATACGCAGTATTTT.

This clonotype was observed many times. The rearrangement joins TRBV5-1 to TRBJ1-5; no clear D. Germline loops: CDR1 SGHRS, CDR2 YFSETQ. V was cut by 2 bases and J by 11 bases, with 11 bases left in between. The CDR3 extends over 12 amino acids. CDR3 DNA: TGCGCCAGCAGCTTCGACGGCACGACCCAGCATTTT. Protein sequence: CASSFDGTTQHF.

In its sample, this clonotype was seen once. V usage is TRBV7-2 and J usage is TRBJ2-7, with 8 bases aligning to TRBD2. The CDR3 has 16 amino acids. The V gene end was trimmed by 5 bases and the J gene end by 4 bases; junction bases not matched to a gene: 13. Germline values: CDR1 SGHTA, CDR2 FQGNSA. The CDR3 DNA is TGTGCCAGCAGCGTTGGGGGCGGGGGGCAGGCATACGAGCAGTACTTC. Translation: CASSVGGGGQAYEQYF. Full variable domain (missing parts from reference TRBV7-2 and TRBJ2-7): GAGVSQSPSNKVTEKGKDVELRCDPISGHTALYWYRQSLGQGLEFLIYFQGNSAPDKSGLPSDRFSAERTGGSVSTLTIQRTQQEDSAVYLCASSVGGGGQAYEQYFGPGTRLTVT.

This clonotype was seen at least ten times. The genes are TRBV20-1 and TRBJ1-1, with D unresolved. The V end was cut by 1 base, the J end by 0 bases, with 6 bases between. The CDR3 has 13 residues. CDR1 and CDR2 (germline): DFQATT, SNEGSKA (reference sequence). This CDR3 is CSARVSMNTEAFF. CDR3 in DNA: TGCAGTGCTAGAGTGAGCATGAACACTGAAGCTTTCTTT.

V and J are TRBV2 and TRBJ2-5; 12 nucleotides match TRBD1. This CDR3 spans 15 amino acids. V shed 7 bases, J shed 5 bases, and the junction held 8 bases outside the gene matches. Germline V gives CDR1 SNHLY, CDR2 FYNNEI. CDR3 coding DNA: TGTGCCAGCACTCGGGACAGGGGGCCCCGGGAGACCCAGTACTTC. It is translated as CASTRDRGPRETQYF.

This clonotype has ten or more counts. The chain uses TRBV3-1 and TRBJ2-5; 12 nucleotides match TRBD2. This CDR3 has 14 amino acids. V lost 4 bases to trimming and J lost 4 bases; unmatched junction nucleotides: 1. CDR1 is LGHDT and CDR2 is YNNKEL in the germline V gene (reference sequence). The CDR3 here is CASSPGLAGETQYF. The CDR3 DNA reads TGTGCCAGCAGCCCGGGACTAGCGGGAGAGACCCAGTACTTC.

This clonotype has more than one count but fewer than ten. The chain joins TRBV20-1 to TRBJ2-2; D is perhaps TRBD2 (7 bases). CDR1 is DFQATT and CDR2 is SNEGSKA in the germline V gene (reference sequence). CDR3 length equals 15 residues. V was shortened by 2 bases and J by 2 bases, with 12 bases between the two germline ends. The CDR3 spells CSARPGGVNTGELFF. The CDR3 DNA reads as TGCAGTGCTAGACCGGGGGGCGTAAACACCGGGGAGCTGTTTTTT.

V is TRBV12-3 or TRBV12-4 and J is TRBJ1-1; D not resolved. This CDR3 has 13 residues. Deletions cut 10 bases from V and 0 bases from J, with 12 bases between. The CDR3 DNA follows: TGTGCCACCTACTTACGACTGAACACTGAAGCTTTCTTT. Protein sequence: CATYLRLNTEAFF.